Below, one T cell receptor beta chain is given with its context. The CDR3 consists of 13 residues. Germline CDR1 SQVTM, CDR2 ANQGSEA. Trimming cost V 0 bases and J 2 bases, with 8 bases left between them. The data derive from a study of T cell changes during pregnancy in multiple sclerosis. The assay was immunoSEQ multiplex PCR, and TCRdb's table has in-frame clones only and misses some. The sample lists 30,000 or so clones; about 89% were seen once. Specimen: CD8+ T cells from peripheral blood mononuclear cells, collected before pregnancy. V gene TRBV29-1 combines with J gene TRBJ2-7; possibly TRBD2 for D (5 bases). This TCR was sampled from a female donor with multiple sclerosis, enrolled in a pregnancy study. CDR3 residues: CSVEDSSTYEQYF. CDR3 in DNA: TGCAGCGTTGAAGACTCTAGCACCTACGAGCAGTACTTC.